This paragraph reports one T cell receptor (beta chain). No antigen is known for it. In making TCR beta libraries, quantitative 5'-RACE with molecular barcodes was used. TCRdb re-called the 5' RACE reads with MiXCR, one entry per CDR3 protein. The repertoire holds some 270,000 distinct CDR3 sequences, about a sixth seen once, with more than 25% in the top ten. This specimen belongs to a study of CD8 T cells in ankylosing spondylitis. The study's findings and limits: What seemed typical of ankylosing spondylitis blood was a TCR beta motif built from several highly homologous variants.

From germline, CDR1 is PRHDT and CDR2 FYEKMQ (reference sequence). The V gene lost 5 bases and the J gene lost 5 bases, with 19 bases spanning the gap. The CDR3 has 15 residues. The receptor was isolated from a male donor with ankylosing spondylitis or in good health (not recorded which). Sample: blood, either unsorted or a sorted T cell fraction (not recorded which). The rearrangement links TRBV13 to TRBJ2-7; D tentatively fits TRBD1 or TRBD2 (5 bases each). The CDR3 region is CASSQTGPGIHEQYF. CDR3 sequence (DNA): TGTGCCAGCAGCCAAACGGGGCCAGGGATCCACGAGCAGTACTTC.